Below, 27 T cell receptor beta chains from the same sample are listed, as sequenced in a study of T cells in Graves' hyperthyroidism and ophthalmopathy (dated by TCRdb to the late 2010s). The library was obtained by multiplex PCR. The instrument given in TCRdb is Illumina HiSeq 2000. TCR beta CDR3 regions were amplified from RNA transcripts. For the first round of RT-PCR on the TCR CDR3, the HTBI primer set was used together with the Qiagen OneStep RT-PCR kit. The public reads were run again by TCRdb, first through fastp at Q25 and then through MiXCR, and only productive beta chains were kept. All rows with the same CDR3 protein become a single entry with the most common DNA and genes. In all, the sample holds approximately 560,000 distinct CDR3 sequences, and 40% to 55% of those were seen once. Of the sample, 8.2% is held by the ten largest clones. The sequencing sample was made of peripheral blood or thyroid tissue (not recorded which). The receptor set was obtained from a woman aged 18-30 years with Graves' hyperthyroidism. Donor details come from another sample of the same person, matched by shared clones.

This chain links TRBV29-1 with TRBJ1-1; 7 bases align to TRBD1. The CDR3 consists of 15 residues. With V trimmed by 0 bases and J by 8 bases, 12 bases remained unmatched. CDR1 SQVTM and CDR2 ANQGSEA come from the germline V gene. The CDR3: CSVEDSDRVLGEAFF. The CDR3 DNA sequence: TGCAGCGTTGAAGACTCCGACAGGGTCCTCGGGGAAGCTTTCTTT.

This clonotype was seen only once. The genes are TRBV2 and TRBJ2-7; 9 bases align to TRBD1. With V trimmed by 5 bases and J by 5 bases, 10 bases remained unmatched. Germline assignment: CDR1 SNHLY and CDR2 FYNNEI. The CDR3 runs 15 residues. CDR3 coding DNA: TGTGCCAGCAGTACCCGGGACAGGGCCCCTAACGAGCAGTACTTC. Protein: CASSTRDRAPNEQYF.

The gene calls are TRBV7-4 and TRBJ1-2, with D unresolved. The CDR3 runs to 14 residues. Germline loops: CDR1 SGHVT, CDR2 SQSDAQ. The germline V and J ends were trimmed by 0 bases and 8 bases, with 13 bases remaining between them. Written as DNA, the CDR3 is TGTGCCAGCAGCTTAGCGGGCTCCGTGAGCGGCTACACCTTC. This sequence encodes CASSLAGSVSGYTF.

V usage is TRBV7-3 and J usage is TRBJ2-3, with D uncertain. The CDR3 sequence is 12 residues long. CDR1 and CDR2 from the germline V gene are SGHTA and FQGTGA. Trimming cost V 5 bases and J 4 bases, with 7 bases left between them. The CDR3 DNA reads as TGTGCCAGCAGCCCCCACCCAGATACGCAGTATTTT. The encoded protein is CASSPHPDTQYF.

CDR3 DNA: TGTGCCAGCGCCGGAGCGGGTGAAAAACTGTTTTTT. This sequence encodes CASAGAGEKLFF. The rearrangement uses TRBV25-1 and TRBJ1-4; D uncertain. The CDR3 is made up of 12 amino acids. Germline CDR1 reads MGHDK; CDR2 reads SYGVNS. V lost 8 bases and J 7 bases, leaving 11 bases between the germline ends. The full variable domain, rest sourced from reference TRBV25-1 and TRBJ1-4, is EADIYQTPRYLVIGTGKKITLECSQTMGHDKMYWYQQDPGMELHLIHYSYGVNSTEKGDLSSESTVSRIRTEHFPLTLESARPSHTSQYLCASAGAGEKLFFGSGTQLSVL.

The chain uses TRBV2 and TRBJ1-4, with TRBD1 matching over 8 bases. This CDR3 region has 17 residues. Looked up from germline, CDR1 is SNHLY and CDR2 is FYNNEI. V lost 4 bases, J lost 8 bases, and 15 bases stayed unmatched. CDR3 in amino acids: CASSGGLSRGRDEKLFF. The CDR3 DNA is TGTGCCAGCAGTGGAGGCCTCAGCAGGGGGCGAGACGAAAAACTGTTTTTT.

J is TRBJ2-7 and V is TRBV7-2, with 12 bases lining up with TRBD1. This CDR3 has 15 amino acids. V shed 4 bases and J 2 bases; nucleotides not matched to a gene: 3. Germline V gene sequence: CDR1 SGHTA, CDR2 FQGNSA. CDR3 sequence (DNA): TGTGCCAGCAGCTCAGGGACAGGGGGCCCCTACGAGCAGTACTTC. This sequence encodes CASSSGTGGPYEQYF.

This rearrangement joins TRBV6-5 to TRBJ2-7, with 8 bases identical to TRBD1. The CDR3 extends over 14 amino acids. Per germline, CDR1 MNHEY and CDR2 SVGAGI. Trimming took 7 bases from V and 2 from J; bases not matched to a gene: 7. This chain's CDR3 is CASIHRGATYEQYF. In nucleotides, the CDR3 is TGTGCCAGCATTCACAGGGGGGCAACCTACGAGCAGTACTTC.

The chain joins TRBV13 to TRBJ1-2, with D possibly TRBD1 on 5 matching bases. This CDR3 has 14 residues. CDR1 and CDR2 (germline): PRHDT, FYEKMQ (reference sequence). V gave up 0 bases and J gave up 8 bases, with 13 bases separating them. CDR3 in DNA: TGTGCCAGCAGCTTAGGTGGCAGGGTGGACGGCTACACCTTC. Protein sequence: CASSLGGRVDGYTF. The full variable domain, completed using reference TRBV13 and TRBJ1-2, is AAGVIQSPRHLIKEKRETATLKCYPIPRHDTVYWYQQGPGQDPQFLISFYEKMQSDKGSIPDRFSAQQFSDYHSELNMSSLELGDSALYFCASSLGGRVDGYTFGSGTRLTVV.

Details on this clonotype: The junction shows a germline mismatch at one end, possibly a read error. This chain links TRBV10-3 with TRBJ1-3, with a tentative D call TRBD1 (6 bases). Germline V lookup: CDR1 ENHRY, CDR2 SYGVKD. The CDR3 spans 14 residues. In DNA, the CDR3 is TGTGCCAGCAGTCGCGGGGGGCGAGGAAACACCATATATTTT. Its translation is CASSRGGRGNTIYF.

The chain is built from TRBV29-1 and TRBJ2-7; 10 bases line up with TRBD2. The CDR3 is 16 amino acids. J lost 2 bases, V lost 4 bases, and 11 bases had no gene match. CDR1 is SQVTM and CDR2 is ANQGSEA in the germline V gene. For the CDR3, the DNA is TGCAGCGTTGTTGGCACTAGCGGGACCGTGCCCTACGAGCAGTACTTC. Its translation is CSVVGTSGTVPYEQYF.

This clonotype has more than one count but fewer than ten. The CDR3 spells CSATPDSSGNTIYF. The CDR3 DNA follows: TGCAGTGCTACTCCGGACAGCTCTGGAAACACCATATATTTT. V and J are TRBV20-1 and TRBJ1-3; TRBD1 is a possible D gene (6 bases). Trimming removed 4 bases at V and 0 bases at J, with 10 bases between. Germline V gene lookup returns CDR1 DFQATT and CDR2 SNEGSKA (reference sequence). The CDR3 loop spans 14 amino acids.

This chain joins TRBV29-1 and TRBJ1-3; 7 bases are a match to TRBD1. J gave up 0 bases and V 8 bases, and 4 bases lay outside the gene matches. This CDR3 is 13 amino acids long. Looked up from germline, CDR1 is SQVTM and CDR2 is ANQGSEA. As DNA, the CDR3 is TGCAGCTTGGGGACAGCCTCTGGAAACACCATATATTTT. Its translation is CSLGTASGNTIYF.

This clonotype has just a few counts. The chain carries TRBV5-1 and TRBJ1-1; 7 nucleotides match TRBD1. V trimming: 4 bases; J trimming: 4 bases; junction bases outside the gene matches: 13. The germline V gene encodes CDR1 SGHRS and CDR2 YFSETQ. The CDR3 runs to 16 residues. CDR3 nucleotide sequence: TGCGCCAGCAGCCCGAGGGGGGACAGAGGATTCACTGAAGCTTTCTTT. This gives the protein CASSPRGDRGFTEAFF. The full variable domain, with the rest looked up from reference TRBV5-1 and TRBJ1-1, is KAGVTQTPRYLIKTRGQQVTLSCSPISGHRSVSWYQQTPGQGLQFLFEYFSETQRNKGNFPGRFSGRQFSNSRSEMNVSTLELGDSALYLCASSPRGDRGFTEAFFGQGTRLTVV.

CDR3 DNA: TGTGCCATCAAACTAGCGGGACAGGGGGCCACTGAAGCTTTCTTT. Its translation: CAIKLAGQGATEAFF. V usage is TRBV10-3 and J usage is TRBJ1-1; 12 nucleotides match TRBD1. Unmatched junction bases numbered 7, after V lost 7 bases and J lost 4 bases. Germline V lookup: CDR1 ENHRY, CDR2 SYGVKD. This CDR3 comprises 15 residues.

This clonotype was counted a few times. The chain is built from TRBV20-1 and TRBJ2-7; D uncertain. Trimming shortened V by 0 bases and J by 5 bases, and 8 bases separated the two germline ends. The CDR3 has 12 residues. The germline V gene encodes CDR1 DFQATT and CDR2 SNEGSKA (reference sequence). CDR3 amino acids: CSARDSGHEQYF. The CDR3 DNA sequence: TGCAGTGCTAGAGATTCAGGCCACGAGCAGTACTTC.

V is TRBV9 and J is TRBJ1-4; tentative D call: TRBD1 (6 bases). The germline gives CDR1 SGDLS, CDR2 YYNGEE. The germline V and J ends were trimmed by 0 bases and 7 bases, with 16 bases remaining between them. The CDR3 is made up of 16 amino acids. DNA of the CDR3: TGTGCCAGCAGCGTAGCGGGGGGGCAGGGTACTGAAAAACTGTTTTTT. Translating it yields CASSVAGGQGTEKLFF.

In its sample, this clonotype was seen a few times. This sequence joins TRBV20-1 and TRBJ1-2; 9 positions agree with TRBD1. J gave up 2 bases and V 6 bases, and 10 bases lay outside the gene matches. CDR3 size: 15 residues. Germline assignment: CDR1 DFQATT and CDR2 SNEGSKA (reference sequence). The CDR3 region has the DNA TGCAGTGCCATACCCACGGGACAGGGAAACTATGGCTACACCTTC. Translated, it gives CSAIPTGQGNYGYTF.

This clonotype was counted a few times. V usage is TRBV11-3 and J usage is TRBJ1-3; D is undetermined. Trimming shortened V by 5 bases and J by 2 bases, and 4 bases separated the two germline ends. CDR1 and CDR2 (germline): SGHNT, YENEEA. The CDR3 runs to 12 residues. As DNA, the CDR3 is TGTGCCAGCAGCAGAGCTGGAAACACCATATATTTT. Translating gives CASSRAGNTIYF.

The V gene is TRBV10-3, the J gene TRBJ2-7, with 8 bases fitting TRBD2. This CDR3 region has 19 residues. Trimming at V came to 4 bases and at J to 7 bases, leaving 24 bases not matched to a gene. Germline V CDR1 and CDR2: ENHRY, SYGVKD. CDR3 residues: CAISAGGHTTSVKTGEQYF. The CDR3 DNA is TGTGCCATCAGTGCGGGGGGACACACGACTAGCGTCAAAACGGGGGAGCAGTACTTC.

The table lists this clonotype with a few counts. The chain has TRBV2 and TRBJ1-5; D not certain. Germline V gives CDR1 SNHLY, CDR2 FYNNEI. The CDR3 spans 15 residues. Trimming took 2 bases from V and 0 from J, leaving 8 bases between them. The CDR3 region has the DNA TGTGCCAGCAGTGAAACAGTTATTAGCAATCAGCCCCAGCATTTT. This encodes CASSETVISNQPQHF.

A single count supports this clonotype. At one end, the junction sequence differs from germline, possibly due to a read error. The chain has TRBV15 and TRBJ1-2; maybe TRBD1 (5 bases). The CDR3 is made up of 14 amino acids. CDR1 and CDR2 (germline): LNHNV, YYDKDF (reference sequence). The CDR3 DNA reads as TGTGCCAGCAGCTATATCCGGGACGGCTATGGCTACACCTTC. Translated: CASSYIRDGYGYTF.

This clonotype was detected only a few times. The chain recombines TRBV2 with TRBJ2-7; weak D call: TRBD2 (6 bases). Germline V gene data show CDR1 as SNHLY and CDR2 as FYNNEI. Trimming left V 5 bases short and J 3 bases short, with 8 bases between. This CDR3 has 12 amino acids. The CDR3 DNA reads as TGTGCCAGCAGTCAGACTAGCTACGAGCAGTACTTC. It translates to CASSQTSYEQYF.

The V gene is TRBV10-3, the J gene TRBJ2-7, with 7 bases matching TRBD1. Unmatched junction bases numbered 3, after V lost 0 bases and J lost 1 base. CDR3 length: 15 residues. The V gene's germline CDR1 is ENHRY and CDR2 SYGVKD. CDR3 in amino acids: CAISESTGFSYEQYF. CDR3 bases: TGTGCCATCAGTGAGTCGACAGGGTTTTCCTACGAGCAGTACTTC.

This clonotype was counted many times. This chain connects TRBV7-2 to TRBJ2-5, with TRBD1 matching over 8 bases. CDR3 length: 15 residues. The ends lost 5 bases at V and 6 bases at J; junction bases unmatched: 11. The V gene's germline CDR1 is SGHTA and CDR2 FQGNSA. CDR3 region: CASSTDLTGGQTQYF. In nucleotides, the CDR3 is TGTGCCAGCAGCACCGACCTCACAGGGGGACAGACCCAGTACTTC.

The chain uses TRBV29-1 and TRBJ2-7; maybe TRBD1 (6 bases). The V and J ends lost 7 bases and 0 bases respectively, with 16 bases between them. The CDR3 is 14 amino acids. Germline CDR1 reads SQVTM; CDR2 reads ANQGSEA. Here the CDR3 reads CSALRQGSSYEQYF. CDR3 sequence (DNA): TGCAGCGCCCTGAGGCAGGGGAGCTCCTACGAGCAGTACTTC.

The sample holds a few counts of this clonotype. The J gene is TRBJ1-4, the V gene TRBV9; 7 nucleotides align to TRBD1. V shed 3 bases, J shed 8 bases, and the junction held 7 bases outside the gene matches. Germline assignment: CDR1 SGDLS and CDR2 YYNGEE. The CDR3 spans 14 residues. CDR3 residues: CASSARAGGEKLFF. The CDR3 DNA is TGTGCCAGCAGCGCGAGGGCAGGGGGAGAAAAACTGTTTTTT.